The 5 T cell receptor beta chains below come from one sample, sequenced in a study of blood T cell repertoires in COVID-19. Produced via immunoSEQ multiplex PCR; TCRdb's table is partial and in-frame only. Among 50,000 to 75,000 clones listed, more than 75% were seen once. Sequenced sample: peripheral blood. The receptor source for this set is a human donor in a cohort sampled during active COVID-19.

This clone showed up just once. V is TRBV20-1 and J is TRBJ1-1, with D unclear. The germline V and J ends were trimmed by 6 bases and 8 bases, with 10 bases remaining between them. CDR1 and CDR2 from the germline V gene are DFQATT and SNEGSKA (reference sequence). This CDR3 is 10 amino acids long. The CDR3 here is CSAIREEAFF. The DNA for the CDR3 is TGCAGTGCCATAAGGGAGGAAGCTTTCTTT.

V and J are TRBV6-6 and TRBJ1-2; 8 positions agree with TRBD1. CDR1 MNHNY and CDR2 SVGAGI come from the germline V gene (reference sequence). This CDR3 contains 14 residues. J was trimmed by 2 bases and V by 4 bases; bases with no gene match: 3. CDR3 nucleotides: TGTGCCAGCAGTTTGAGGGACAGGAACTATGGCTACACCTTC. Translation gives CASSLRDRNYGYTF.

V usage is TRBV28 and J usage is TRBJ1-1, with 8 bases aligning to TRBD1. This CDR3 is built from 15 residues. Germline assignment: CDR1 MDHEN and CDR2 SYDVKM. Unmatched junction bases numbered 10, after V lost 6 bases and J lost 4 bases. CDR3 in amino acids: CASRYPGTGPTEAFF. The CDR3 DNA reads as TGTGCCAGCAGGTATCCCGGGACAGGCCCCACTGAAGCTTTCTTT.

A single count supports this clone. Here the CDR3 DNA reads TGTGCCAGCAGTGAATTTGGGCGTCAAGAGACCCAGTACTTC. Residues: CASSEFGRQETQYF. The chain joins TRBV6-1 to TRBJ2-5, with D unclear. The V end lost 2 bases, the J end lost 2 bases, and 9 bases lay between the germline ends. Germline lookup yields CDR1 MNHNS and CDR2 SASEGT. The CDR3 consists of 14 residues.

The V gene is TRBV11-2, the J gene TRBJ1-5, with D maybe TRBD1 (5 bases). Trimming took off 5 bases at V and 6 bases at J, with 20 bases between the two ends. The CDR3 sequence is 16 residues long. Germline assignment: CDR1 SGHAT and CDR2 FQNNGV. The CDR3 sequence is CASSPGRVGLRQPQHF. The CDR3 nucleotides read TGTGCCAGCAGCCCCGGCCGTGTGGGACTTCGTCAGCCCCAGCATTTT.